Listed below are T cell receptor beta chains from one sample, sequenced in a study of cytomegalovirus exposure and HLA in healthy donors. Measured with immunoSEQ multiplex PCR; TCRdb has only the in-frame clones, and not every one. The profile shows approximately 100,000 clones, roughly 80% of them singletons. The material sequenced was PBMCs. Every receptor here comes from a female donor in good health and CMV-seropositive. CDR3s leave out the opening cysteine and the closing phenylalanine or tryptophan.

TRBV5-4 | ASSLESGYGYT
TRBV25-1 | ASSRQSYGYT
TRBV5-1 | ASSKTRTSGNNEQF
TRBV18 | ASAKKTGNYEQY
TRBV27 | ASRVSGGPSNEQF
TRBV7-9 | ASSFVGAYNEQF
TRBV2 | ASSVRRTGGGWSNQPQH
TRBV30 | AWSRGGVLNEKLF
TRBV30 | AWSVRDSRKAF
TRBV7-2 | ASSLASGPNEQF
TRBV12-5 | ASGLGQGSQPQH
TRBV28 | ASSFSLGATSSGNTIY
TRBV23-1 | ASSPSQGSEAF
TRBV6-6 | ASRLTGSGEKLF
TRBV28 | ASKSDRKNLAF
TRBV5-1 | ASSLGGGGLKY
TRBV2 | ASSVEGGIYGYT
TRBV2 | ASSEQGASQPQH
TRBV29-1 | SVQRTGAAIGTDTQY
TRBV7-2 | ASSLGTGLRAPLH
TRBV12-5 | ASGLGLDRQETQY
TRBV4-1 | ASSQGVPGQGSEKLF
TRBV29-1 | SGRGTAALLNTEAF
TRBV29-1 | SPQRGSRSDTQY
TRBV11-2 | ASSRWESWREAYNEQF
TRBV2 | ASSTGVMNTEAF
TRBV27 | ASSLTGGYGEKLF
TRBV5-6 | ASSLASEAF
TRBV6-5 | ASHGTGDYGYT
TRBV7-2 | ASSSLSGANVLT
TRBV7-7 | ASSFEGGGGTNEKLF
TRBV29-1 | SVKDRIEAF
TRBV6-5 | ASSYSLRNTEAF
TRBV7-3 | ASRSGTGLRETQY
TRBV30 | AWSVEGGDYGYT
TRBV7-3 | ASSLGLGGTAEAF
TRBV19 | ASKTTYRGSNYGYT
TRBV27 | ASSLIGQPMNTEAF
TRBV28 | ASSPAGGRSNQPQH
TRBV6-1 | ASSSLAGSTDTQY
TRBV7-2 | ASSSAGTGGFAGELF
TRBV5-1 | ASSRTRGQGARANYGYT
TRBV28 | ASSLAGTGGETQY
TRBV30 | AWSVRSGNTIY
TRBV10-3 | AISEGVGTVSNQPQH
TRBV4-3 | ASSQDYGFEPLLSVEQY
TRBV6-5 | ASSSRLGLNEKLF
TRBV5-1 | ASSASGTGPETQY